This TCR beta chain comes out of a study of vaccination effects on CD4 cells after COVID-19. Generated by immunoSEQ multiplex PCR, the TCRdb table keeps only in-frame clones and is missing some. This sample has about 74,000 clones, with approximately 77% found just once. The table lists this clone with a few counts. No antigen is known for it. Researchers isolated CD4+ T cells once approximately ten days of culture had elapsed. Sequenced material: CD4+ T cells from PBMCs cultured without peptide, taken before COVID-19 vaccination. The source is a human donor who received a COVID-19 vaccine.

Written as DNA, the CDR3 is TGCAGCGTTGGGGAACGGGGAACGAACACCGGGGAGCTGTTTTTT. Protein sequence: CSVGERGTNTGELFF. The J gene is TRBJ2-2, the V gene TRBV29-1, with D possibly being TRBD2 (5 bases). Germline V gene sequence: CDR1 SQVTM, CDR2 ANQGSEA. This CDR3 contains 15 residues. Trimming removed 4 bases from V and 0 bases from J, with 12 bases in between.